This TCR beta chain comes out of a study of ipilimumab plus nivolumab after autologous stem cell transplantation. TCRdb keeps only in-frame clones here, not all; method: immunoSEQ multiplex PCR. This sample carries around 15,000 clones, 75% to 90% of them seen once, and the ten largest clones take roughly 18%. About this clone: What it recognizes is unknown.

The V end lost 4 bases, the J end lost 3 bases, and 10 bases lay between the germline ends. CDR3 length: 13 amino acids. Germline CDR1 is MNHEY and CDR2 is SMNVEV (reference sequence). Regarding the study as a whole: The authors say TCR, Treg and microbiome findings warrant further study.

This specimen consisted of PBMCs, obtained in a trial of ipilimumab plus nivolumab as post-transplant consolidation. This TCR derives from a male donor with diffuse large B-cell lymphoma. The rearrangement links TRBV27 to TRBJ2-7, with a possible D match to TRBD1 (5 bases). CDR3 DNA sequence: TGTGCCAGCAGTTCGGTCCAGGGCTACGAGCAGTACTTC. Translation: CASSSVQGYEQYF.